This T cell receptor (beta chain) comes out of a study of blood T cells in healthy people across ages. A second about 6 to 12 cycle PCR used barcoded and J-beta primers. TCRdb re-called the 5' RACE reads through MiXCR, storing one row per CDR3 protein. The table has over 600,000 distinct CDR3 sequences, roughly 20% seen once. Trimming pared 7 bases from V and 2 bases from J, leaving 13 bases between. The CDR3 loop spans 14 amino acids. Per germline, CDR1 MNHNY and CDR2 SVGAGI (reference sequence). The sequence came from a man aged 65-85 years in good health. Sequencing was performed on blood. This sequence joins TRBV6-6 and TRBJ2-3, with no clear D. CDR3 residues: CASIRTFNTDTQYF. The CDR3 coding sequence is TGTGCCAGCATTCGGACCTTCAACACAGATACGCAGTATTTT.